The rows below give T cell receptor beta chains drawn from one sample of a study of shared clonotypes between healthy human individuals. Clones were sequenced by immunoSEQ multiplex PCR, and TCRdb holds only the in-frame ones, with some missing. The data contain over 2 million clones, just under 95% of them seen just once; the ten biggest clones take up more than 0.35%. The sample was naive CD4+ T cells from PBMCs. These receptor sequences come from a young man in good health. Some clones in this sample may be carry-over from other donors' samples. CDR3s include the opening cysteine and the closing phenylalanine or tryptophan. The order of the fields is J gene, clone size, V gene, D gene, CDR3 DNA, CDR3 protein. D genes are given only for firm matches. The size field is filled for only some rows; it gives once, few, many or a size class.

J gene: TRBJ2-7; clone size: NA; V gene: TRBV5-6; D gene: NA; CDR3 DNA: TGTGCCAGCAGCTTAAACGAGCAGTACTTC; CDR3 protein: CASSLNEQYF
J gene: TRBJ2-3; clone size: NA; V gene: TRBV6-5; D gene: TRBD2; CDR3 DNA: TGTGCCAGCGGCCCGGGACTAGCGCTCACAGATACGCAGTATTTT; CDR3 protein: CASGPGLALTDTQYF
J gene: TRBJ1-4; clone size: few; V gene: TRBV20-1; D gene: NA; CDR3 DNA: TGCAGTGCCCTGACAGTTAGGGAACTGTTTTTT; CDR3 protein: CSALTVRELFF
J gene: TRBJ2-7; clone size: NA; V gene: TRBV29-1; D gene: TRBD2; CDR3 DNA: TGCAGCGTAGCCGGACTAGTCCCACTTGAGCAGTACTTC; CDR3 protein: CSVAGLVPLEQYF
J gene: TRBJ2-1; clone size: NA; V gene: TRBV4-3; D gene: TRBD2; CDR3 DNA: TGCGCCAGCAGCCAAGAATATTATGGACTAGCTAGTATCGATGAGCAGTTCTTC; CDR3 protein: CASSQEYYGLASIDEQFF
J gene: TRBJ2-2; clone size: NA; V gene: TRBV5-4; D gene: TRBD2; CDR3 DNA: TGTGCCAGCAGCTTTAGGCTGAAAATAGCGGGAGACACCGGGGAGCTGTTTTTT; CDR3 protein: CASSFRLKIAGDTGELFF
J gene: TRBJ2-3; clone size: NA; V gene: TRBV7-2; D gene: TRBD1; CDR3 DNA: TGTGCCAGCAGCTTAGCGCGTCGGGGCTACCTCAGGGGGAGCACAGATACGCAGTATTTT; CDR3 protein: CASSLARRGYLRGSTDTQYF
J gene: TRBJ2-6; clone size: once; V gene: TRBV9; D gene: NA; CDR3 DNA: TGTGCCAGCAGCGAGGTTCCCGGGGCCAACGTCCTGACTTTC; CDR3 protein: CASSEVPGANVLTF
J gene: TRBJ1-5; clone size: NA; V gene: TRBV6-1; D gene: NA; CDR3 DNA: TGTGCCAGCAGTGAATTTCCCCGGGGGAAGGTCATTCAGCCCCAGCATTTT; CDR3 protein: CASSEFPRGKVIQPQHF
J gene: TRBJ2-1; clone size: NA; V gene: TRBV2; D gene: TRBD2; CDR3 DNA: TGTGCCAGACTAGCGGGAGGGAATGAGCAGTTCTTC; CDR3 protein: CARLAGGNEQFF
J gene: TRBJ2-7; clone size: once; V gene: TRBV27; D gene: TRBD1; CDR3 DNA: TGTGCCAGCAGAAAAACAGGGGTCGATGAGCAGTACTTC; CDR3 protein: CASRKTGVDEQYF
J gene: TRBJ2-5; clone size: once; V gene: TRBV4-3; D gene: NA; CDR3 DNA: TGCGCCAGCAGCCAAGGGTTTGGAGGGGGCCGGTACCAAGAGACCCAGTACTTC; CDR3 protein: CASSQGFGGGRYQETQYF
J gene: TRBJ2-1; clone size: NA; V gene: TRBV28; D gene: NA; CDR3 DNA: TGTGCCAGCAGTTTAGCGGGTATTTACAATGAGCAGTTCTTC; CDR3 protein: CASSLAGIYNEQFF
J gene: TRBJ1-1; clone size: NA; V gene: TRBV9; D gene: NA; CDR3 DNA: TGTGCCAGTACGCCTTCCGGGACGGTGAACACTGAAGCTTTCTTT; CDR3 protein: CASTPSGTVNTEAFF
J gene: TRBJ1-5; clone size: NA; V gene: TRBV6-1; D gene: TRBD1; CDR3 DNA: TGTGCCAGCAGTGACCCAGGGGGCGTTGTTCAGCCCCAGCATTTT; CDR3 protein: CASSDPGGVVQPQHF
J gene: TRBJ2-3; clone size: NA; V gene: TRBV19; D gene: TRBD2; CDR3 DNA: TGTGCCAGTAGTAGCGGGAGCCCAGATACGCAGTATTTT; CDR3 protein: CASSSGSPDTQYF
J gene: TRBJ2-3; clone size: NA; V gene: TRBV15; D gene: TRBD2; CDR3 DNA: TGTGCCACCAGCAGAGTGCAGCCTAGCGGGGGTGCGGATACGCAGTATTTT; CDR3 protein: CATSRVQPSGGADTQYF
J gene: TRBJ2-5; clone size: NA; V gene: TRBV10-3; D gene: NA; CDR3 DNA: TGTGCCATCAGCGGAGGGGGGGAAGAGACCCAGTACTTC; CDR3 protein: CAISGGGEETQYF
J gene: TRBJ1-5; clone size: once; V gene: TRBV4-1; D gene: NA; CDR3 DNA: TGCGCCAGCAGCCAAGATAAACAGAACAATCAGCCCCAGCATTTT; CDR3 protein: CASSQDKQNNQPQHF
J gene: TRBJ2-2; clone size: NA; V gene: TRBV28; D gene: TRBD1; CDR3 DNA: TGTGCCAGCAGTCCAGGGGGCGCAGCGAACACCGGGGAGCTGTTTTTT; CDR3 protein: CASSPGGAANTGELFF
J gene: TRBJ1-5; clone size: NA; V gene: TRBV7-2; D gene: TRBD1; CDR3 DNA: TGTGCCAGCAGCCCGGACAGGGGGGGAGGTCAGCCCCAGCATTTT; CDR3 protein: CASSPDRGGGQPQHF
J gene: TRBJ1-1; clone size: once; V gene: TRBV5-1; D gene: NA; CDR3 DNA: TGCGCCAGCAGCACCGGGACCCTGAACACTGAAGCTTTCTTT; CDR3 protein: CASSTGTLNTEAFF
J gene: TRBJ1-1; clone size: once; V gene: TRBV5-4; D gene: TRBD1; CDR3 DNA: TGTGCCAGCAGCAGGCCGGGACAGGGGGCGGCTTTCTTT; CDR3 protein: CASSRPGQGAAFF
J gene: TRBJ2-3; clone size: NA; V gene: TRBV28; D gene: TRBD2; CDR3 DNA: TGTGCCAGCAGTTCCTTAGCGGGTAGCACAGATACGCAGTATTTT; CDR3 protein: CASSSLAGSTDTQYF
J gene: TRBJ2-3; clone size: once; V gene: TRBV4-2; D gene: NA; CDR3 DNA: TGTGCCAGCAGCCAAACAGATACGCAGTATTTT; CDR3 protein: CASSQTDTQYF
J gene: TRBJ2-3; clone size: NA; V gene: TRBV2; D gene: NA; CDR3 DNA: TGTGCCAGCAGTGAAACCGCCGGCCGATCCACAGATACGCAGTATTTT; CDR3 protein: CASSETAGRSTDTQYF
J gene: TRBJ1-5; clone size: NA; V gene: TRBV5-6; D gene: NA; CDR3 DNA: TGTGCCAGCAGCTTTAGGGCGCTTAATCAGCCCCAGCATTTT; CDR3 protein: CASSFRALNQPQHF
J gene: TRBJ1-4; clone size: NA; V gene: TRBV28; D gene: NA; CDR3 DNA: TGTGCCAGCAGTAAAAGGTGGGGCATGGATGAAAAACTGTTTTTT; CDR3 protein: CASSKRWGMDEKLFF
J gene: TRBJ2-1; clone size: NA; V gene: TRBV5-1; D gene: NA; CDR3 DNA: TGCGCCAGCAGCTCCCCCACCTTGGGTATGAATTGGCAGTTCTTC; CDR3 protein: CASSSPTLGMNWQFF
J gene: TRBJ1-2; clone size: NA; V gene: TRBV2; D gene: NA; CDR3 DNA: TGTGCCAGCAGGAGGGGCAGTGCAAACTATGGCTACACCTTC; CDR3 protein: CASRRGSANYGYTF
J gene: TRBJ2-1; clone size: NA; V gene: TRBV5-1; D gene: NA; CDR3 DNA: TGCGCCAGCCAGGACCCCTCAGGGGGGAATGAGCAGTTCTTC; CDR3 protein: CASQDPSGGNEQFF
J gene: TRBJ2-7; clone size: NA; V gene: TRBV6-6; D gene: TRBD2; CDR3 DNA: TGTGCCAGCAGTATTATCTTAGCGGGGGGCGGTGAGCAGTACTTC; CDR3 protein: CASSIILAGGGEQYF
J gene: TRBJ2-6; clone size: NA; V gene: TRBV9; D gene: NA; CDR3 DNA: TGTGCCAGCAGCCCCCCCCGGGGCACGACCATCTCTGGGGCCAACGTCCTGACTTTC; CDR3 protein: CASSPPRGTTISGANVLTF
J gene: TRBJ2-3; clone size: NA; V gene: TRBV4-1; D gene: TRBD2; CDR3 DNA: TGCGCCAGCAGCCAAGCTCCGGGACTAGCGGAACCAGCCACAGATACGCAGTATTTT; CDR3 protein: CASSQAPGLAEPATDTQYF
J gene: TRBJ2-5; clone size: NA; V gene: TRBV5-1; D gene: NA; CDR3 DNA: TGCGCCAGCAGCCAAAACCCCGGGGAAGAGACCCAGTACTTC; CDR3 protein: CASSQNPGEETQYF
J gene: TRBJ2-4; clone size: NA; V gene: TRBV4-3; D gene: NA; CDR3 DNA: TGCGCCAGCAGCCAGGGGCCGGTAGCCAAAAACATTCAGTACTTC; CDR3 protein: CASSQGPVAKNIQYF
J gene: TRBJ2-4; clone size: NA; V gene: TRBV6-1; D gene: NA; CDR3 DNA: TGTGCCAGCAGTGAAGAGGCGGTCCTAGCCAAAAACATTCAGTACTTC; CDR3 protein: CASSEEAVLAKNIQYF
J gene: TRBJ1-1; clone size: NA; V gene: TRBV6-6; D gene: TRBD1; CDR3 DNA: TGTGCCAGCAGTCTGACAGGGACTGGAGGCACTGAAGCTTTCTTT; CDR3 protein: CASSLTGTGGTEAFF
J gene: TRBJ2-1; clone size: NA; V gene: TRBV5-1; D gene: NA; CDR3 DNA: TGCGCCAGCACCAAACCGACACTAGCAGCCTACAATGAGCAGTTCTTC; CDR3 protein: CASTKPTLAAYNEQFF
J gene: TRBJ2-3; clone size: NA; V gene: TRBV7-2; D gene: TRBD2; CDR3 DNA: TGTGCCAGCAGCTTAGGACTAGCGGGAGGGTTAGATACGCAGTATTTT; CDR3 protein: CASSLGLAGGLDTQYF
J gene: TRBJ2-1; clone size: NA; V gene: TRBV19; D gene: TRBD1; CDR3 DNA: TGTGCCAGTAAACAGGGGGGTTCTAGTGAGCAGTTCTTC; CDR3 protein: CASKQGGSSEQFF
J gene: TRBJ2-1; clone size: NA; V gene: TRBV7-2; D gene: NA; CDR3 DNA: TGTGCCAGCAGCCCCCGAAGGAACAATGAGCAGTTCTTC; CDR3 protein: CASSPRRNNEQFF
J gene: TRBJ1-3; clone size: NA; V gene: TRBV5-3; D gene: TRBD1; CDR3 DNA: TGTGCCAGAAGCTTGAGGGGACAGGGACATCTCAGAAACACCATATATTTT; CDR3 protein: CARSLRGQGHLRNTIYF
J gene: TRBJ2-3; clone size: NA; V gene: TRBV5-1; D gene: NA; CDR3 DNA: TGCGCCAGCAGCTTTGGGGGGGCCATAGATACGCAGTATTTT; CDR3 protein: CASSFGGAIDTQYF
J gene: TRBJ1-2; clone size: NA; V gene: TRBV19; D gene: NA; CDR3 DNA: TGTGCCAGTAGTAGACAACGAGGGGATGGCTACACCTTC; CDR3 protein: CASSRQRGDGYTF
J gene: TRBJ1-2; clone size: NA; V gene: TRBV6-5; D gene: NA; CDR3 DNA: TGTGCCAGCAGTCGCGGGCCCTCCGGCAACTATGGCTACACCTTC; CDR3 protein: CASSRGPSGNYGYTF
J gene: TRBJ1-4; clone size: NA; V gene: TRBV4-3; D gene: NA; CDR3 DNA: TGCGCCAGCAGCCAACCGATTAATGAAAAACTGTTTTTT; CDR3 protein: CASSQPINEKLFF
J gene: TRBJ2-3; clone size: NA; V gene: TRBV4-1; D gene: NA; CDR3 DNA: TGCGCCAGCAGCCAAGACCGCAGGCCCACAGATACGCAGTATTTT; CDR3 protein: CASSQDRRPTDTQYF
J gene: TRBJ2-7; clone size: NA; V gene: TRBV6-6; D gene: TRBD2; CDR3 DNA: TGTGCCAGCAGTAGACTAGCGGGATCCTCCTACGAGCAGTACTTC; CDR3 protein: CASSRLAGSSYEQYF
J gene: TRBJ2-7; clone size: once; V gene: TRBV28; D gene: TRBD1; CDR3 DNA: TGTGCCACCAAGAGTAATGGACAGGTACCCCTAAGGGAGCAGTACTTC; CDR3 protein: CATKSNGQVPLREQYF
J gene: TRBJ2-7; clone size: NA; V gene: TRBV28; D gene: NA; CDR3 DNA: TGTGCCAGCAGAACACAGGGAGGGGGTCGCGAGCAGTACTTC; CDR3 protein: CASRTQGGGREQYF
J gene: TRBJ1-2; clone size: once; V gene: TRBV6-6; D gene: NA; CDR3 DNA: TGTGCCAGCAGGCTTACCCAGGGGTATGGCTACACCTTC; CDR3 protein: CASRLTQGYGYTF
J gene: TRBJ2-1; clone size: once; V gene: TRBV7-9; D gene: NA; CDR3 DNA: TGTGCCAGCAGCTTAGCGGGAGGCCAGAATGAGCAGTTCTTC; CDR3 protein: CASSLAGGQNEQFF
J gene: TRBJ2-7; clone size: NA; V gene: TRBV7-6; D gene: NA; CDR3 DNA: TGTGCCAGCAGCTTCGGACAGTTCTACGAGCAGTACTTC; CDR3 protein: CASSFGQFYEQYF
J gene: TRBJ2-7; clone size: NA; V gene: TRBV7-5; D gene: NA; CDR3 DNA: TGTGTCAGCTTCCGACTAGCGGACGTCGACGAGCAGTACTTC; CDR3 protein: CVSFRLADVDEQYF
J gene: TRBJ1-4; clone size: NA; V gene: TRBV6-1; D gene: NA; CDR3 DNA: TGTGCCAGCAGTGGGGGCCTTTCACCAACTAATGAAAAACTGTTTTTT; CDR3 protein: CASSGGLSPTNEKLFF
J gene: TRBJ2-2; clone size: once; V gene: TRBV10-3; D gene: NA; CDR3 DNA: TGTGCCACCCACACGCACGCGAACACCGGGGAGCTGTTTTTT; CDR3 protein: CATHTHANTGELFF
J gene: TRBJ2-3; clone size: NA; V gene: TRBV9; D gene: TRBD1; CDR3 DNA: TGTGCCAGCAGCGTAAGGGCAGACAGGGAATGGGCCACAGATACGCAGTATTTT; CDR3 protein: CASSVRADREWATDTQYF
J gene: TRBJ1-5; clone size: NA; V gene: TRBV28; D gene: TRBD1; CDR3 DNA: TGTGCCAGCAGTTTAGGGGGACAGGGAAGACAGCCCCAGCATTTT; CDR3 protein: CASSLGGQGRQPQHF
J gene: TRBJ2-2; clone size: NA; V gene: TRBV28; D gene: NA; CDR3 DNA: TGTGCCAGCAGTTTGGGCACCGGGGAGCTGTTTTTT; CDR3 protein: CASSLGTGELFF